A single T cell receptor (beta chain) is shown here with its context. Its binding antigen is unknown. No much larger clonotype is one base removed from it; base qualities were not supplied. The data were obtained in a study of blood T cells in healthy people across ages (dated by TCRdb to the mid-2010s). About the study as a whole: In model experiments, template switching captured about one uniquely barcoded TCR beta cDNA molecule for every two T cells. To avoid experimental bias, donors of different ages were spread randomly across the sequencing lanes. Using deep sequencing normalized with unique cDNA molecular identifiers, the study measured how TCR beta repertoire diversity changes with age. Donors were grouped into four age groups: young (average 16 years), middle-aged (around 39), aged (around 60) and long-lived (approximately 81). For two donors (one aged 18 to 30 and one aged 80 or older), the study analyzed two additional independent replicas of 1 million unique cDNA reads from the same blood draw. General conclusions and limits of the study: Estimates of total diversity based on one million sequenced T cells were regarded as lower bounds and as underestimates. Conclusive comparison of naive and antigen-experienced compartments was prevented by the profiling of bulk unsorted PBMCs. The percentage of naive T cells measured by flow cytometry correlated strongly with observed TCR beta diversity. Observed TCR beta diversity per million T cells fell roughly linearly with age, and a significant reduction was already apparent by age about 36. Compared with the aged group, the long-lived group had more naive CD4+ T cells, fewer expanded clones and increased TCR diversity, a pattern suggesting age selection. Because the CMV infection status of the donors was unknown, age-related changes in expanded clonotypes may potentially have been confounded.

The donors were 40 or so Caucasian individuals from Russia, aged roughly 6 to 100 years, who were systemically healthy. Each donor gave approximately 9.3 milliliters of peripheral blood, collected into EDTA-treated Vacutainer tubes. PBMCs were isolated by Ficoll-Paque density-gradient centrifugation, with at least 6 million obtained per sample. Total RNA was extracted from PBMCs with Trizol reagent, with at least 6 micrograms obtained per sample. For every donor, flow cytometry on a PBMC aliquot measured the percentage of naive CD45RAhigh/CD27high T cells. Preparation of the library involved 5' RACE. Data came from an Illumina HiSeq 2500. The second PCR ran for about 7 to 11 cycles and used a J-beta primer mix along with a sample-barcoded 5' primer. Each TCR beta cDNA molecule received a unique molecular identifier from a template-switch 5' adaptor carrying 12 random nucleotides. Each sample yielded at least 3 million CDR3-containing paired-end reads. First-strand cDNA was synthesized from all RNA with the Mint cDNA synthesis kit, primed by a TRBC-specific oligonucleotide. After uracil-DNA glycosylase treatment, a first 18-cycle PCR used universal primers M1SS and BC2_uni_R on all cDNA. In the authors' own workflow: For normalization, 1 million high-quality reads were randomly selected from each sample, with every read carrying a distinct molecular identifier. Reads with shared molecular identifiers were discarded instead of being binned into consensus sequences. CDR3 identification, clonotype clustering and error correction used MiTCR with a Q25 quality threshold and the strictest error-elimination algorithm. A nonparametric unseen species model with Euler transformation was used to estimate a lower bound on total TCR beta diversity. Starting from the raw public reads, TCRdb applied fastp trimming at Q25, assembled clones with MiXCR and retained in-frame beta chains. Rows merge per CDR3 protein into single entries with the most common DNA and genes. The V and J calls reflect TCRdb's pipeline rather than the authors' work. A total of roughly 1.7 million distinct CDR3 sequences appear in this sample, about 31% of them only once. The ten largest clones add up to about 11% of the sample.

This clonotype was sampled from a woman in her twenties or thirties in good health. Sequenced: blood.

The DNA sequence reads TGTGCCAGCAGTTTCACCCGAGACACACACGAGCAGTACTTC. Its translation is CASSFTRDTHEQYF. The chain is encoded by TRBV27 joined to TRBJ2-7; the D gene assignment is ambiguous. V sheds 3 bases and J sheds 5 bases, leaving 14 bases between their ends. Per the germline V gene (reference sequence), MNHEY is the CDR1 and SMNVEV is the CDR2. The CDR3 covers 14 residues, taking in both the cysteine and the phenylalanine. The sequence is cut down to CDR3 DNA, 42 bases in frame from base 1.